A single sample gave rise to the 20 T cell receptor beta chains below, sequenced in a study of HIV-infected patients and healthy controls. 500 ng RNA was reverse transcribed with alpha and beta constant-region primers. Each of the alpha and beta chains got its own library through chain-specific third strand synthesis with indices. MiXCR, run by TCRdb on the 5' RACE reads, gives a single entry per CDR3 protein. Of under 20,000 distinct CDR3 sequences in the sample, around 10% are singletons; the top ten hold around 3.1%. Whole blood was used without fractionation, so all unsorted peripheral T cells were included. The sequenced material came from blood. The receptors were gathered from an adult in good health.

This clonotype was counted only a few times. The rearrangement joins TRBV10-3 to TRBJ2-1, with D perhaps TRBD2 (6 bases). V lost 3 bases, J lost 9 bases, and 27 bases lay in between. This CDR3 spans 18 amino acids. Germline-derived CDR1 and CDR2 are ENHRY and SYGVKD. In DNA, the CDR3 is TGTGCCATCAGTGACCCAGCCCGGAGAGGGGCGGGGAGCGGTGAGCAGTTCTTC. Translated, it gives CAISDPARRGAGSGEQFF.

There are many counts of this clonotype. This sequence joins TRBV7-9 and TRBJ2-3; 7 bases match TRBD2. CDR3 length: 16 residues. The germline gives CDR1 SEHNR, CDR2 FQNEAQ (reference sequence). The V gene end was trimmed by 1 base and the J gene end by 2 bases; junction bases not matched to a gene: 6. As DNA, the CDR3 is TGTGCCAGCAGCTTAGTCCTAGCGGAGTTCACAGATACGCAGTATTTT. Its translation is CASSLVLAEFTDTQYF.

The genes are TRBV20-1 and TRBJ1-6; D unresolved. Germline CDR1 is DFQATT and CDR2 is SNEGSKA (reference sequence). V was trimmed by 2 bases and J by 1 base, leaving 9 bases between them. This CDR3 contains 15 residues. Here the CDR3 reads CSARSSWSYNSPLHF. In nucleotides, the CDR3 is TGCAGTGCTAGATCTTCATGGTCCTATAATTCACCCCTCCACTTT.

The chain carries TRBV5-1 and TRBJ1-5; possible D gene TRBD1, 5 bases. CDR3 length: 12 amino acids. V lost 1 base, J lost 12 bases, and 11 bases lay in between. Germline V gives CDR1 SGHRS, CDR2 YFSETQ. The chain's CDR3 is CASSLRAGHQHF. Here the CDR3 DNA reads TGCGCCAGCAGCTTGAGGGCAGGGCACCAGCATTTT.

This clonotype was detected only a few times. J is TRBJ2-2 and V is TRBV6-5; no clear D. CDR1 is MNHEY, CDR2 SVGAGI, per germline. The CDR3 has 16 amino acids. V gave up 2 bases and J gave up 5 bases, with 15 bases separating them. The CDR3 spells CASSYASVWDTGELFF. In DNA form, the CDR3 reads TGTGCCAGCAGTTACGCAAGCGTATGGGATACCGGGGAGCTGTTTTTT.

In its sample, this clonotype ranks as medium-sized. V usage is TRBV20-1 and J usage is TRBJ2-7; 8 bases are shared with TRBD2. This CDR3 spans 12 amino acids. Germline CDR1 and CDR2: DFQATT and SNEGSKA (reference sequence). The CDR3 reads CRVGTSSYEQYF. The CDR3 DNA reads as TGCAGGGTAGGGACTAGCTCCTACGAGCAGTACTTC.

This clonotype was seen at least ten times. The V call is TRBV20-1, the J call TRBJ2-7; D gene uncertain. The CDR3 is made up of 12 amino acids. Germline lookup yields CDR1 DFQATT and CDR2 SNEGSKA (reference sequence). V lost 5 bases to trimming and J lost 7 bases, with 15 bases between them. CDR3 residues: CSAADGFGEQYF. The CDR3 nucleotides read TGCAGTGCTGCGGACGGGTTTGGGGAGCAGTACTTC.

This clonotype was recorded at least ten times. The V gene is TRBV10-3, the J gene TRBJ2-7, with 11 nucleotides matching TRBD1. After removal of 4 bases from V and 3 bases from J, the junction contained 5 bases not matched to a gene. The CDR3 contains 15 residues. Looked up from germline, CDR1 is ENHRY and CDR2 is SYGVKD. The CDR3 loop reads CAISVSGTGGYEQYF. The CDR3 nucleotides are TGTGCCATCAGTGTCTCCGGGACAGGGGGCTACGAGCAGTACTTC.

There are many counts of this clonotype. The chain links TRBV20-1 to TRBJ2-7, with 9 bases identical to TRBD2. Germline assignment: CDR1 DFQATT and CDR2 SNEGSKA (reference sequence). There are 18 residues in the CDR3. The V segment lost 1 base and the J segment 0 bases; nucleotides outside the gene matches: 13. The CDR3 nucleotides read TGCAGTGCTAGAGTGTACCTAGCGGGACCTACCCTCTCCTACGAGCAGTACTTC. The encoded protein is CSARVYLAGPTLSYEQYF.

The chain links TRBV20-1 to TRBJ2-7; 9 bases match TRBD1. This CDR3 has 14 residues. J gave up 3 bases and V 6 bases, and 9 bases lay outside the gene matches. Germline V lookup: CDR1 DFQATT, CDR2 SNEGSKA (reference sequence). The CDR3 region is CSAPPPGQGYEQYF. CDR3 DNA: TGCAGTGCGCCCCCTCCGGGACAGGGCTACGAGCAGTACTTC.

By its share, this clonotype is medium-sized. The J gene is TRBJ2-5, the V gene TRBV6-5, with a tentative D call TRBD2 (6 bases). CDR3 length: 15 residues. The germline CDR1 and CDR2 sequences are MNHEY and SVGAGI. V dropped 0 bases and J dropped 1 base, with 9 bases sitting between them. CDR3 coding DNA: TGTGCCAGCAGTTACTCCGGACTACCCCAAGAGACCCAGTACTTC. Protein: CASSYSGLPQETQYF.

This clonotype counts as medium-sized. The chain has TRBV7-2 and TRBJ2-3, with D unresolved. The CDR3 spans 12 residues. Trimming shortened V by 5 bases and J by 6 bases, and 9 bases separated the two germline ends. The germline gives CDR1 SGHTA, CDR2 FQGNSA. CDR3 sequence (DNA): TGTGCCAGCAGCCCTTACGGGGATACGCAGTATTTT. Protein product: CASSPYGDTQYF.

This clonotype is medium-sized. The chain recombines TRBV28 with TRBJ1-5; D gene uncertain. The CDR3 spans 11 residues. V lost 2 bases, J lost 12 bases, and 8 bases lay in between. Germline V gives CDR1 MDHEN, CDR2 SYDVKM. CDR3 sequence: CASSLKGSQHF. The DNA for the CDR3 is TGTGCCAGCAGTTTAAAAGGTAGCCAGCATTTT.

The table lists this clonotype with many counts. In nucleotides, the CDR3 is TGTGCCAGCAGCGAGCTAGCGGGACATTACAATGAGCAGTTCTTC. This sequence encodes CASSELAGHYNEQFF. This chain connects TRBV7-2 to TRBJ2-1; TRBD2 aligns across 9 bases. This CDR3 comprises 15 residues. In germline, CDR1 is SGHTA, CDR2 FQGNSA. The ends lost 5 bases at V and 4 bases at J; junction bases unmatched: 6.

The rearrangement joins TRBV2 to TRBJ1-1; the D is unclear. In germline, CDR1 is SNHLY, CDR2 FYNNEI. Trimming left V 5 bases short and J 9 bases short, with 16 bases between. CDR3 length: 13 residues. The CDR3 coding sequence is TGTGCCAGCAGTACCGATCTCAGCCCTCAAGCTTTCTTT. Its protein is CASSTDLSPQAFF.

The rearrangement joins TRBV6-5 to TRBJ2-2; tentatively, D is TRBD2 (6 bases). This CDR3 is 17 amino acids long. V was shortened by 2 bases and J by 1 base, with 14 bases between the two germline ends. CDR1 is MNHEY, CDR2 SVGAGI, per germline. The CDR3 here is CASSYRASDLNTGELFF. CDR3 DNA sequence: TGTGCCAGCAGTTACCGGGCTAGCGACCTGAACACCGGGGAGCTGTTTTTT.

There are many counts of this clonotype. The chain links TRBV9 to TRBJ2-5; no definite D call. V lost 0 bases to trimming and J lost 0 bases, with 9 bases between them. Germline lookup yields CDR1 SGDLS and CDR2 YYNGEE. CDR3 length: 15 residues. The CDR3 loop reads CASSVAKAYQETQYF. The DNA for the CDR3 is TGTGCCAGCAGCGTAGCTAAGGCCTACCAAGAGACCCAGTACTTC.

V gene TRBV4-2 combines with J gene TRBJ2-3; 7 nucleotides agree with TRBD2. Germline CDR1 and CDR2: LGHNA and YNFKEQ. Trimming removed 4 bases from V and 2 bases from J; junction bases left unmatched: 12. CDR3 length: 17 amino acids. This CDR3 is CASSPPGGRANTDTQYF. The DNA for the CDR3 is TGTGCCAGCAGCCCGCCCGGAGGGAGGGCCAACACAGATACGCAGTATTTT.

V is TRBV7-2 and J is TRBJ2-5; perhaps TRBD1 as D (5 bases). The V end was cut by 2 bases, the J end by 5 bases, with 15 bases between. The CDR3 totals 15 residues. Looked up from germline, CDR1 is SGHTA and CDR2 is FQGNSA. CDR3 protein: CASSLTGPRGETQYF. Here the CDR3 DNA reads TGTGCCAGCAGCTTAACAGGCCCACGTGGGGAGACCCAGTACTTC.

This clonotype was seen repeatedly, ten times or more. The chain carries TRBV6-6 and TRBJ2-3; 9 bases are a match to TRBD2. Germline assignment: CDR1 MNHNY and CDR2 SVGAGI (reference sequence). The CDR3 totals 20 residues. V lost 0 bases, J lost 5 bases, and 18 bases stayed unmatched. The CDR3, as DNA: TGTGCCAGCAGTTACTCGAACCAGGGAAGCGGGAGGCCCGGGGGAGATACGCAGTATTTT. It translates to CASSYSNQGSGRPGGDTQYF.